A selection of T cell receptor beta chains follows, all from one sample in a study of shared clonotypes between healthy human individuals. Produced via immunoSEQ multiplex PCR; TCRdb's table is partial and in-frame only. Among about 300,000 clones, approximately 74% were seen once, and the ten largest hold 10%. The specimen was memory CD4+ T cells sorted from blood. The source of these receptors is a man aged 25-45 years in good health. CDR3s include the opening cysteine and the closing phenylalanine or tryptophan. The D gene is left open where the match is weak. Clone size is shown for a subset of rows, as once, few, many or a class of expanded clone.

cdr3_aa	cdr3_nt	v_call	d_call	j_call	cdr3_length	clone_size
CASSLDRYWPQHF	TGTGCCAGCTCACTTGACAGATACTGGCCCCAGCATTTT	TRBV18	NA	TRBJ1-5	13	NA
CAQLRNNKANYGYTF	TGTGCCCAGCTACGAAACAACAAGGCCAACTATGGCTACACCTTC	TRBV30	NA	TRBJ1-2	15	NA
CASSVRSSPGANVLTF	TGTGCCAGTAGTGTACGGAGTTCTCCTGGGGCCAACGTCCTGACTTTC	TRBV19	NA	TRBJ2-6	16	NA
CASSKTQTSGRTSDTQYF	TGTGCCAGCAGCAAGACCCAGACTAGCGGGAGAACAAGCGATACGCAGTATTTT	TRBV5-5	TRBD2	TRBJ2-3	18	NA
CASTSYREREKLFF	TGTGCCAGCACCTCGTACAGGGAGAGGGAAAAACTGTTTTTT	TRBV2	NA	TRBJ1-4	14	few
CASSPAGDLIPYEQYF	TGTGCCAGCTCTCCGGCCGGGGACCTGATACCTTACGAGCAGTACTTC	TRBV18	NA	TRBJ2-7	16	NA
CASSQDPTGMQYF	TGCGCCAGCAGCCAAGATCCGACAGGGATGCAGTATTTT	TRBV4-3	TRBD1	TRBJ2-3	13	NA
CASSLQGSSYEQYF	TGTGCCAGCAGCTTACAGGGATCCTCCTACGAGCAGTACTTC	TRBV9	NA	TRBJ2-7	14	NA
CASSPSIDEKLFF	TGTGCCAGCTCACCAAGTATAGATGAAAAACTGTTTTTT	TRBV18	NA	TRBJ1-4	13	NA
CASSLARTVVTYEQYF	TGTGCCAGCAGCCTCGCTAGGACAGTTGTAACCTACGAGCAGTACTTC	TRBV2	NA	TRBJ2-7	16	NA
CASSYSDGNGYTF	TGTGCCAGCAGTTACTCAGACGGGAATGGCTACACCTTC	TRBV6-5	NA	TRBJ1-2	13	NA
CASSKRTEDYGYTF	TGTGCCAGCAGTAAGCGGACGGAAGACTATGGCTACACCTTC	TRBV6-1	NA	TRBJ1-2	14	NA
CASRKLAGGPANEQFF	TGTGCCAGCAGGAAATTAGCGGGAGGGCCTGCTAATGAGCAGTTCTTC	TRBV27	TRBD2	TRBJ2-1	16	NA
CASSDQREAFF	TGCGCCAGCAGTGACCAGAGAGAAGCTTTCTTT	TRBV10-2	NA	TRBJ1-1	11	NA
CASSLSRTGGTEAFF	TGTGCCAGCAGCTTGTCAAGGACAGGGGGGACTGAAGCTTTCTTT	TRBV5-4	TRBD1	TRBJ1-1	15	NA
CASSLKRGREQYF	TGTGCCAGCAGTTTAAAACGGGGGAGGGAGCAGTACTTC	TRBV27	NA	TRBJ2-7	13	NA
CASSWREGPGEQYF	TGTGCCAGCAGCTGGCGGGAGGGCCCGGGGGAGCAGTACTTC	TRBV6-1	TRBD2	TRBJ2-7	14	NA
CASSQALGPYEQYF	TGCGCCAGCAGCCAAGCCCTGGGCCCCTACGAGCAGTACTTC	TRBV4-1	NA	TRBJ2-7	14	NA
CASIKSGGTGELFF	TGTGCCAGCATTAAATCTGGGGGAACCGGGGAGCTGTTTTTT	TRBV28	NA	TRBJ2-2	14	NA
CASSFTGVYGYTF	TGTGCCAGCAGTTTTACAGGGGTCTATGGCTACACCTTC	TRBV28	TRBD1	TRBJ1-2	13	NA
CASGLMAGVTQGYTF	TGCGCCAGCGGGTTGATGGCAGGGGTAACGCAAGGCTACACCTTC	TRBV5-1	NA	TRBJ1-2	15	NA
CASSPPFVANTGELFF	TGTGCCAGCTCACCACCGTTTGTAGCGAACACCGGGGAGCTGTTTTTT	TRBV18	NA	TRBJ2-2	16	once
CASSPRGASHEQFF	TGTGCCAGCAGCCCCCGGGGGGCGTCCCATGAGCAGTTCTTC	TRBV7-2	NA	TRBJ2-1	14	NA
CASRSAGPILEGYTF	TGTGCCAGCAGATCCGCCGGACCGATCCTTGAGGGCTACACCTTC	TRBV6-6	NA	TRBJ1-2	15	NA
CATRPGTISNEQFF	TGTGCCACCAGGCCGGGGACTATATCCAATGAGCAGTTCTTC	TRBV15	TRBD2	TRBJ2-1	14	NA
CASSLAGRRNEQFF	TGTGCCAGCAGCTTAGCTGGGCGGAGGAATGAGCAGTTCTTC	TRBV7-9	NA	TRBJ2-1	14	once
CASSPALPGKGEQYF	TGTGCCAGCAGCCCCGCACTCCCTGGGAAGGGCGAGCAGTACTTC	TRBV7-6	NA	TRBJ2-7	15	NA
CSVDFRDEQYF	TGCAGCGTTGACTTCCGGGACGAGCAGTACTTC	TRBV29-1	NA	TRBJ2-7	11	NA
CASSSYPSDTQYF	TGCGCCAGCAGCTCCTATCCCTCAGATACGCAGTATTTT	TRBV5-1	NA	TRBJ2-3	13	NA
CASSRGQQPQHF	TGTGCCAGTAGTAGGGGTCAACAGCCCCAGCATTTT	TRBV19	NA	TRBJ1-5	12	once
CASSPSPRSYNEQFF	TGCGCCAGCAGCCCAAGTCCCCGCTCCTACAATGAGCAGTTCTTC	TRBV5-1	NA	TRBJ2-1	15	NA
CASSANRVQTQYF	TGTGCCAGCAGTGCCAACAGGGTTCAGACCCAGTACTTC	TRBV27	NA	TRBJ2-5	13	NA
CASSPGAIGGFSTEAFF	TGTGCCAGCTCACCCGGGGCAATTGGGGGCTTCAGCACTGAAGCTTTCTTT	TRBV18	NA	TRBJ1-1	17	NA
CATAPRYGYTF	TGTGCTACGGCCCCGCGTTATGGCTACACCTTC	TRBV12-5	NA	TRBJ1-2	11	NA
CASSEEWLFTEAFF	TGTGCCAGCAGTGAAGAGTGGTTGTTCACTGAAGCTTTCTTT	TRBV6-1	NA	TRBJ1-1	14	once
CASSLQGFRAFF	TGTGCCAGCAGTTTGCAGGGTTTTCGAGCTTTCTTT	TRBV28	NA	TRBJ1-1	12	NA
CASRLDSRLSSYNEQFF	TGTGCCAGCCGTTTGGACAGCCGACTTAGCTCCTACAATGAGCAGTTCTTC	TRBV2	NA	TRBJ2-1	17	NA
CASSKAGGEAFF	TGCGCCAGCAGCAAAGCGGGGGGAGAAGCTTTCTTT	TRBV4-1	NA	TRBJ1-1	12	NA
CSLSWGEEQFF	TGCAGCCTCTCCTGGGGGGAGGAGCAGTTCTTC	TRBV29-1	NA	TRBJ2-1	11	few